The 2 T cell receptor beta chains given below trace back to one sample, sequenced in a study of blood T cell repertoires in COVID-19. Repertoires were generated with immunoSEQ multiplex PCR, while TCRdb's copy carries only in-frame clones and drops some. The table shows around 190,000 clones, with 70% to 90% occurring only once. The sample was peripheral blood. The receptors here all came from a man aged 45-65 years with COVID-19, enrolled during active disease.

The rearrangement links TRBV19 to TRBJ1-2; tentatively, D is TRBD1 (5 bases). V was pared by 8 bases and J by 4 bases, with 14 bases between. Germline V gives CDR1 LNHDA, CDR2 SQIVND (reference sequence). This CDR3 comprises 13 residues. The CDR3 nucleotides are TGTGCCAGTGGGGAACAGACAGCCTATGGCTACACCTTC. It specifies CASGEQTAYGYTF.

The chain couples TRBV27 to TRBJ1-3, with 10 bases lining up with TRBD1. Looked up from germline, CDR1 is MNHEY and CDR2 is SMNVEV (reference sequence). There are 15 residues in the CDR3. V shed 6 bases and J 9 bases; nucleotides not matched to a gene: 11. CDR3 loop: CASSPGTGVRSTIYF. In nucleotides, the CDR3 is TGTGCCAGCAGCCCCGGGACAGGGGTTCGGAGCACCATATATTTT.